This entry concerns a single T cell receptor (beta chain). Its cognate antigen is unknown. Constant-region reverse primers amplified full-length variable regions, followed by semi-nested Nested Universal Primer A PCR. TCRdb reanalysed the 5' RACE reads using MiXCR and keeps one entry per CDR3 protein. The repertoire holds around 52,000 distinct CDR3 sequences, with 25% to 30% as singletons. Looked up from germline, CDR1 is SGHKS and CDR2 is YYEKEE (reference sequence). Trimming took 2 bases from V and 1 from J, leaving 2 bases between them. The CDR3 is 12 amino acids. Whole-study results and caveats: Greatest tumor Treg TCR overlap was with tumor naive CD4+ cells.

The chain joins TRBV5-5 to TRBJ2-3; the D is unclear. This receptor was taken from a female donor with breast cancer. Source material: tumor-infiltrating memory CD4+ T cells sorted from the breast tumor. The sample's subset: memory CD4+ T cells, CD4+CD45RO+CD25-. For the CDR3, the DNA is TGTGCCAGCAGCTTCGGCACAGATACGCAGTATTTT. This encodes CASSFGTDTQYF.